One sample yielded the 27 T cell receptor beta chains listed below, sequenced in a study of blood T cell repertoires in COVID-19. Data came from immunoSEQ multiplex PCR; TCRdb stores just in-frame clones and leaves some out. This table has about 68,000 clones, less than 90% appearing once. Specimen: peripheral blood. The receptors were gathered from a man aged 45 to 65 with active COVID-19.

The V call is TRBV9, the J call TRBJ2-3, with 12 bases identical to TRBD2. Trimming took 5 bases from V and 5 from J; bases not matched to a gene: 6. CDR3 length: 15 amino acids. Per the germline V gene, CDR1 is SGDLS and CDR2 is YYNGEE. The DNA for the CDR3 is TGTGCCAGCAGGAGGACTAGCGGGGTGGGAGATACGCAGTATTTT. It is translated as CASRRTSGVGDTQYF.

The chain recombines TRBV5-1 with TRBJ1-2, with TRBD1 matching 7 bases. The V and J ends lost 6 bases and 3 bases, in that order; junction bases with no gene match: 11. The CDR3 runs 15 residues. Germline V gene data show CDR1 as SGHRS and CDR2 as YFSETQ. The DNA for the CDR3 is TGCGCCAGCACGTTTGGTGACAGGGCGTACTATGGCTACACCTTC. It encodes CASTFGDRAYYGYTF.

The rearrangement joins TRBV29-1 to TRBJ2-7; 9 nucleotides agree with TRBD1. The CDR3 is 13 amino acids. Germline V CDR1 and CDR2: SQVTM, ANQGSEA. The V segment lost 6 bases and the J segment 0 bases; nucleotides outside the gene matches: 3. The CDR3 DNA follows: TGCAGCGTCACGGACAGGGGCTCCTACGAGCAGTACTTC. This encodes CSVTDRGSYEQYF.

Only a few counts were recorded for this clone. The sample carries other DNA sequences with the same CDR3. The chain has TRBV18 and TRBJ1-5; 10 nucleotides match TRBD1. CDR3 length: 15 residues. Germline loops: CDR1 KGHSH, CDR2 LQKENI. The ends lost 3 bases at V and 2 bases at J; junction bases unmatched: 1. CDR3 region: CASSPDRGGNQPQHF. In DNA form, the CDR3 reads TGTGCCAGCTCACCGGACAGGGGGGGCAATCAGCCCCAGCATTTT.

J is TRBJ2-5 and V is TRBV5-1; weak D call: TRBD2 (6 bases). CDR1 is SGHRS and CDR2 is YFSETQ in the germline V gene. CDR3 length: 15 amino acids. Trimming stripped 0 bases from V and 2 bases from J, with 11 bases between. In DNA form, the CDR3 reads TGCGCCAGCAGCTTGGTGGGCGGGACTCAAGAGACCCAGTACTTC. Its translation: CASSLVGGTQETQYF.

This chain uses TRBV19 with TRBJ1-1, with D hard to call. V was clipped by 4 bases and J by 4 bases, with 10 bases between them. The CDR3 is made up of 13 amino acids. CDR1 is LNHDA and CDR2 is SQIVND in the germline V gene (reference sequence). CDR3 amino acids: CASSSGVGTEAFF. The CDR3 nucleotides are TGTGCCAGTAGTAGCGGAGTGGGCACTGAAGCTTTCTTT.

This clone showed up just once. CDR3 amino acids: CASGQAETQYF. CDR3 DNA sequence: TGTGCCAGCGGGCAGGCCGAGACCCAGTACTTC. The chain joins TRBV2 to TRBJ2-5; D unclear. Germline values: CDR1 SNHLY, CDR2 FYNNEI. The ends were cut back, 8 bases at V and 5 bases at J, with 9 bases in the middle. CDR3 length: 11 amino acids.

The chain joins TRBV5-1 to TRBJ1-1, with 10 bases lining up with TRBD1. The CDR3 spans 15 residues. CDR1 and CDR2 from the germline V gene are SGHRS and YFSETQ. Trimming removed 3 bases from V and 1 base from J; junction bases left unmatched: 3. In DNA, the CDR3 is TGCGCCAGCAGCTGGACAGGGGGTGGGAACACTGAAGCTTTCTTT. Translating gives CASSWTGGGNTEAFF.

V and J are TRBV11-2 and TRBJ2-7; no clear D. Trimming took 2 bases from V and 6 from J, leaving 14 bases between them. Germline CDR1 reads SGHAT; CDR2 reads FQNNGV. The CDR3 runs to 14 residues. The chain's CDR3 is CASSLRSLRGEQYF. The CDR3 coding sequence is TGTGCCAGCAGCTTAAGGTCGCTTCGAGGCGAGCAGTACTTC. Supplemented by reference TRBV11-2 and TRBJ2-7, the full variable domain reads EAGVAQSPRYKIIEKRQSVAFWCNPISGHATLYWYQQILGQGPKLLIQFQNNGVVDDSQLPKDRFSAERLKGVDSTLKIQPAKLEDSAVYLCASSLRSLRGEQYFGPGTRLTVT.

This clone has only one observation. The chain joins TRBV7-2 to TRBJ1-1, with D possibly being TRBD1 (5 bases). The germline V gene has CDR1 SGHTA and CDR2 FQGNSA. The CDR3 runs to 14 residues. Deletions cut 1 base from V and 7 bases from J, with 13 bases between. The CDR3 reads CASSLVWGTDEAFF. The CDR3 nucleotides read TGTGCCAGCAGCTTAGTTTGGGGCACGGATGAAGCTTTCTTT.

The chain employs TRBV7-8 and TRBJ2-5; perhaps TRBD2 as D (7 bases). Germline V gene sequence: CDR1 SGHVS, CDR2 FQNEAQ. The CDR3 is made up of 14 amino acids. The germline V and J ends were trimmed by 6 bases and 3 bases, with 14 bases remaining between them. As DNA, the CDR3 is TGTGCCAGCAGTCCCGGGGGGCCGAAAGAGACCCAGTACTTC. Encoded protein: CASSPGGPKETQYF. Full variable domain (remainder filled in from reference TRBV7-8 and TRBJ2-5): GAGVSQSPRYKVAKRGQDVALRCDPISGHVSLFWYQQALGQGPEFLTYFQNEAQLDKSGLPSDRFFAERPEGSVSTLKIQRTQQEDSAVYLCASSPGGPKETQYFGPGTRLLVL.

This clone came up once. The rearrangement uses TRBV6-2 or TRBV6-3 and TRBJ1-5; 7 bases line up with TRBD1. The J segment lost 6 bases and the V segment lost 5 bases, leaving 7 bases of the junction unmatched. CDR1 MNHEY and CDR2 SVGEGT come from the germline V gene. The CDR3 totals 14 residues. The CDR3 is CASSGQGEGQPQHF. DNA for the CDR3: TGTGCCAGCAGTGGGCAGGGGGAAGGTCAGCCCCAGCATTTT.

The gene calls are TRBV5-1 and TRBJ2-2, with D unclear. Trimming took 0 bases from V and 3 from J, leaving 6 bases between them. Germline V lookup: CDR1 SGHRS, CDR2 YFSETQ. This CDR3 is built from 14 residues. CDR3 protein: CASSLGRDTGELFF. The DNA of the CDR3 is TGCGCCAGCAGCTTGGGACGGGACACCGGGGAGCTGTTTTTT.

The CDR3 region is CASSLVAGANEKLFF. CDR3 in DNA: TGTGCCAGCAGCTTGGTAGCCGGTGCAAATGAAAAACTGTTTTTT. V usage is TRBV7-2 and J usage is TRBJ1-4; D is ambiguous. Germline V lookup: CDR1 SGHTA, CDR2 FQGNSA. Trimming removed 3 bases at V and 5 bases at J, with 13 bases between. The CDR3 extends over 15 amino acids.

J is TRBJ2-5 and V is TRBV6-5; D perhaps matches TRBD1 (5 bases). CDR3 length: 15 amino acids. Germline V gene sequence: CDR1 MNHEY, CDR2 SVGAGI. V shed 9 bases and J shed 5 bases, with 22 bases lying between them. The DNA for the CDR3 is TGTGCCAGTACCGCAGGGAAGGGGTTTTGGGAGACCCAGTACTTC. It translates to CASTAGKGFWETQYF.

This chain uses TRBV29-1 with TRBJ1-1, with D possibly being TRBD1 (5 bases). Germline CDR1 and CDR2: SQVTM and ANQGSEA. This CDR3 is built from 14 residues. Trimming stripped 7 bases from V and 4 bases from J, with 19 bases between. In DNA, the CDR3 is TGCAGCGCCCCTTGGGGGGAATCCGGCACTGAAGCTTTCTTT. As protein: CSAPWGESGTEAFF.

The chain has TRBV2 and TRBJ2-1; TRBD2 aligns across 7 bases. Germline CDR1 reads SNHLY; CDR2 reads FYNNEI. The CDR3 sequence is 11 residues long. The J segment lost 14 bases and the V segment lost 6 bases, leaving 7 bases of the junction unmatched. CDR3: CASRETSEEFF. The DNA of the CDR3 is TGTGCCAGCAGGGAAACTAGCGAAGAGTTCTTC. Full variable domain (missing parts from reference TRBV2 and TRBJ2-1): EPEVTQTPSHQVTQMGQEVILRCVPISNHLYFYWYRQILGQKVEFLVSFYNNEISEKSEIFDDQFSVERPDGSNFTLKIRSTKLEDSAMYFCASRETSEEFFGPGTRLTVL.

The chain recombines TRBV19 with TRBJ2-7; 10 bases line up with TRBD2. J lost 6 bases, V lost 7 bases, and 6 bases had no gene match. This CDR3 has 13 residues. Germline V gene data show CDR1 as LNHDA and CDR2 as SQIVND (reference sequence). The CDR3 here is CASTVAGGGEQYF. The DNA of the CDR3 is TGTGCCAGTACCGTAGCGGGAGGAGGCGAGCAGTACTTC.

The J gene is TRBJ2-7, the V gene TRBV6-2 or TRBV6-3; TRBD2 might be the D (6 bases). CDR3 length: 15 residues. Per germline, CDR1 MNHEY and CDR2 SVGEGT. V was clipped by 4 bases and J by 7 bases, with 20 bases between them. In DNA form, the CDR3 reads TGTGCCAGCAGTTTCGGGACTCCGACATCAAGTGAGCAGTACTTC. Its translation: CASSFGTPTSSEQYF.

This clone was found once. The chain links TRBV6-1 to TRBJ2-1, with D possibly TRBD2 on 5 matching bases. This CDR3 contains 16 residues. V was clipped by 4 bases and J by 2 bases, with 15 bases between them. Germline V gene data show CDR1 as MNHNS and CDR2 as SASEGT. The CDR3 DNA reads as TGTGCCAGCAGTGCAAGAGGGAGCGGCACCTACAATGAGCAGTTCTTC. Amino acid sequence: CASSARGSGTYNEQFF.

J is TRBJ1-1 and V is TRBV6-6, with a tentative D call TRBD1 (6 bases). The germline V and J ends were trimmed by 4 bases and 6 bases, with 12 bases remaining between them. Germline V gives CDR1 MNHNY, CDR2 SVGAGI (reference sequence). The CDR3 has 13 residues. Here the CDR3 DNA reads TGTGCCAGCAGTTCGCCCCAGGGGCCTGAAGCTTTCTTT. Translation: CASSSPQGPEAFF.

The chain is built from TRBV4-3 and TRBJ2-3, with TRBD1 matching over 7 bases. Germline V gene data show CDR1 as LGHNA and CDR2 as YSLEER. The V gene end was trimmed by 0 bases and the J gene end by 3 bases; junction bases not matched to a gene: 9. The CDR3 consists of 17 residues. The CDR3 protein is CASSQDFTEGQTDTQYF. In nucleotides, the CDR3 is TGCGCCAGCAGCCAAGATTTTACCGAGGGACAGACAGATACGCAGTATTTT.

V is TRBV7-9 and J is TRBJ2-1; no reliable D call. CDR3 length equals 14 residues. Trimming took off 5 bases at V and 0 bases at J, with 8 bases between the two ends. Germline V gene data show CDR1 as SEHNR and CDR2 as FQNEAQ (reference sequence). The CDR3 loop is CASSRSGSYNEQFF. The DNA of the CDR3 is TGTGCCAGCAGCCGGTCCGGCTCCTACAATGAGCAGTTCTTC.

The chain recombines TRBV6-5 with TRBJ2-3; 10 bases align to TRBD1. This CDR3 has 13 amino acids. The V and J ends lost 6 bases and 9 bases, in that order; junction bases with no gene match: 6. Germline V gives CDR1 MNHEY, CDR2 SVGAGI. CDR3: CASSRTGGITQYF. The CDR3 coding sequence is TGTGCCAGCAGCAGGACAGGGGGAATCACGCAGTATTTT.

The chain has TRBV29-1 and TRBJ2-2; perhaps TRBD2 as D (5 bases). The CDR3 length is 12 residues. Germline V gene sequence: CDR1 SQVTM, CDR2 ANQGSEA. V lost 4 bases to trimming and J lost 7 bases, with 10 bases between them. The CDR3 spells CSVVSRGGELFF. Here the CDR3 DNA reads TGCAGCGTTGTGAGTCGGGGCGGGGAGCTGTTTTTT.

This sequence joins TRBV6-5 and TRBJ1-5; D perhaps matches TRBD1 (6 bases). The CDR3 spans 12 residues. CDR1 MNHEY and CDR2 SVGAGI come from the germline V gene. The V and J ends lost 9 bases and 7 bases respectively, with 13 bases between them. DNA of the CDR3: TGTGCCAGTCGACAGGAAAGGCAGCCCCAGCATTTT. Protein sequence: CASRQERQPQHF.

This clone appeared a single time. This chain links TRBV11-2 with TRBJ1-2; no reliable D call. From germline, CDR1 is SGHAT and CDR2 FQNNGV. CDR3 length equals 13 residues. Trimming took 5 bases from V and 0 from J, leaving 7 bases between them. CDR3 residues: CASSEQTNYGYTF. The CDR3 DNA follows: TGTGCCAGCAGCGAACAGACTAACTATGGCTACACCTTC.